This T cell receptor (beta chain) was observed in a study of T cells in Graves' hyperthyroidism and ophthalmopathy. Study background: At the time of initial diagnosis and before any treatment, peripheral blood was collected. Study outcomes and limitations: Clonotypes that were expanded in thyroid above 0.001 mostly appeared in blood too.

Uncontrolled infections, other autoimmune diseases, pregnancy or lactation led to exclusion of patients. RNA transcripts gave rise to amplified TCR beta CDR3 regions. TCR CDR3 regions were first amplified by RT-PCR with HTBI primers. TCRdb used MiXCR to reprocess the multiplex PCR reads, holding one entry per CDR3 protein. This repertoire shows about 330,000 distinct CDR3 sequences, roughly 13% found once; its top ten account for 30% to 40%. There are many counts of this clonotype. The antigen is unknown. The CDR3 runs to 13 residues. V dropped 2 bases and J dropped 5 bases, with 7 bases sitting between them. CDR1 and CDR2 (germline): MNHEY, SVGAGI.

Sequences were obtained from blood. The source is a woman aged 40 to 50 with Graves' ophthalmopathy. The J gene is TRBJ1-5, the V gene TRBV6-5; D unresolved. The chain's CDR3 is CASSYAVYQPQHF. In nucleotides, the CDR3 is TGTGCCAGCAGTTACGCAGTTTATCAGCCCCAGCATTTT.